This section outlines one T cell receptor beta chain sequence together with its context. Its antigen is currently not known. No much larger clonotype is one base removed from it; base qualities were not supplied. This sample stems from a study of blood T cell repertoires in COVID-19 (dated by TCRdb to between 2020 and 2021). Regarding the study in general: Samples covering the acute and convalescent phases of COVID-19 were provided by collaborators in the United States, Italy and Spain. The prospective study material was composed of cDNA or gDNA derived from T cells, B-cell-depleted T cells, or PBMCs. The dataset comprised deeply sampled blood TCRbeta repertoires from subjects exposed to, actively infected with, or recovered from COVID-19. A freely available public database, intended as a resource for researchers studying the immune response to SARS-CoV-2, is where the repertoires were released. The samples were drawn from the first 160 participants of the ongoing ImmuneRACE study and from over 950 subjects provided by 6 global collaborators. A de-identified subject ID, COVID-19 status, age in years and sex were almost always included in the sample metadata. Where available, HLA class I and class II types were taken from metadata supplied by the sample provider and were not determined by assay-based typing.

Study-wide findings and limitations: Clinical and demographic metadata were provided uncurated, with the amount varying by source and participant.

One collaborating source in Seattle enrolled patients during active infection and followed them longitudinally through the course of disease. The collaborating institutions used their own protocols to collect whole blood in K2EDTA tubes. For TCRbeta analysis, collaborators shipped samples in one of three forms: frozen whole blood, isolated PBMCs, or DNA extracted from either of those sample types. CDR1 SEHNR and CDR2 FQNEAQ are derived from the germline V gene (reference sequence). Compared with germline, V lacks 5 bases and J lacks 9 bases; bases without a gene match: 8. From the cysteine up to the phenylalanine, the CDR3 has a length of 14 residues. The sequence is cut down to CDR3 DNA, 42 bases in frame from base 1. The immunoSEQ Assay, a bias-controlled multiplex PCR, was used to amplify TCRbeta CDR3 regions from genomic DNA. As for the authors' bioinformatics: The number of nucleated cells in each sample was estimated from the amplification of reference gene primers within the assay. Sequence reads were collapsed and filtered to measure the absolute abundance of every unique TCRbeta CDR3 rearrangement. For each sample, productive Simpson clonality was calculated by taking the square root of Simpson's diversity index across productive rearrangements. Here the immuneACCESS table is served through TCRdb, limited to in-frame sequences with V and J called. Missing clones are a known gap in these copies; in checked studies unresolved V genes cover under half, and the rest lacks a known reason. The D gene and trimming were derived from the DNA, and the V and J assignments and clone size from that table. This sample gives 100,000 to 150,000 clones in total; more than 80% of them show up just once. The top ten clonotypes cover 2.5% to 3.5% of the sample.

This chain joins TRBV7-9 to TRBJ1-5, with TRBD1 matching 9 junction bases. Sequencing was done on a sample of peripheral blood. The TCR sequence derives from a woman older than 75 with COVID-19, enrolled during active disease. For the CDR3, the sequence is CASSTTGQGRPQHF. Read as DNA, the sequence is TGTGCCAGCAGCACTACGGGACAGGGTCGGCCCCAGCATTTT.